In its sample, the clone carrying this T cell receptor beta chain was seen once. The sample originates from a study of CD8+CD57+ T cells in acquired aplastic anemia. J gave up 1 base and V 6 bases, and 1 base lay outside the gene matches. CDR3 size: 12 residues. The V gene's germline CDR1 is SQVTM and CDR2 ANQGSEA. CD8+CD57+ cell expansion had been shown by flow cytometry in patients chosen for sequencing. For CDR3 and TCR beta VDJ profiling, genomic DNA was the template used. TCRdb re-called the reads through MiXCR, storing one row per CDR3 protein. Here the sample spans about 160,000 distinct CDR3 sequences, 71% being singletons.

The sequenced sample consisted of sorted CD4+, CD8+, or CD8+CD57+ T cells (not recorded which) from PBMCs. The chain combines TRBV29-1 with TRBJ2-5; 8 nucleotides align to TRBD1. The sequence derives from a human donor with aplastic anemia. The DNA for the CDR3 is TGCAGCGTCACAGGGGGCCAAGAGACCCAGTACTTC. Amino acid sequence: CSVTGGQETQYF.